These 2 T cell receptor beta chains share one sample of origin, sequenced in a study of CD8+ T cells in alopecia areata. It was with CD4, CD8alpha, NKG2D, NKG2ACE and other markers that pooled cutaneous lymph node cells were sorted. Reverse transcription of extracted RNA yielded cDNA, which provided the sequencing template. Some clones are missing from TCRdb's copy, which holds only in-frame ones; the method was immunoSEQ multiplex PCR. The sample yields approximately 280,000 clones, without any singletons. Specimen: CD4+ T cells sorted from a lymph node. These receptors originate from a C3H/HeJ mouse with alopecia areata. The MHC haplotype of this mouse line is H2-k.

This clone occurred a few times. Mouse gene names apply. The sequence runs out 4 residues before the end of the CDR3; the remainder is reconstructed from the germline J gene. The genes are TRBV13-1 and TRBJ1-1; the D gene is possibly TRBD1 (5 bases). Germline V gene lookup returns CDR1 NSHNY and CDR2 SYGAGN. V lost 2 bases, J lost 3 bases, and 11 bases lay in between. The CDR3 has 14 residues. CDR3 DNA (partial): TGTGCCAGCAGTGAGGGGGGAAAGGACACA. Its translation: CASSEGGKDT. The entire CDR3 protein is CASSEGGKDTEVFF.

This clone was seen only a few times. Gene names are the mouse ones. With the read ending 4 residues before the CDR3 end, the germline J gene is used to fill in that end. J is TRBJ2-5 and V is TRBV12-2; 9 bases match TRBD1. Looked up from germline, CDR1 is SGHLS and CDR2 is HYDKME. This CDR3 has 15 residues. The CDR3 sequence: CASSPKQGAEDTQYF. The CDR3 DNA, read in part, is TGTGCCAGCTCCCCCAAACAGGGGGCGGAAGAC. The variable domain in full, completed from reference TRBV12-2 and TRBJ2-5, reads NSGVVQSPRYIIKGKGERSILKCIPISGHLSVAWYQQTQGQELKFFIQHYDKMERDKGNLPSRFSVQQFDDYHSEMNMSALELEDSAVYFCASSPKQGAEDTQYFGPGTRLLVL.